The following is a TCR beta chain sequence with its context. Its matching antigen is unknown. The entry originates in a study of T cells after yellow fever vaccination. Findings and limits, study-wide: Booster samples showed a return of most primary-vaccination clones (roughly 96% CD4, about 87% CD8).

The CDR3 runs to 11 residues. Trimming pared 5 bases from V and 7 bases from J, leaving 8 bases between. The germline gives CDR1 LGHDT, CDR2 YNNKEL (reference sequence). TCRdb itself ran the 5' RACE reads through MiXCR, one entry per CDR3 protein. The sample holds 250,000 to 300,000 distinct CDR3 sequences; around 5.2% are singletons and the top ten take 2.5% to 4%. V usage is TRBV3-1 and J usage is TRBJ1-1, with D uncertain. The source was CD4+ T cells sorted from PBMCs, collected on the day of the yellow fever booster vaccination. This TCR was recovered from a man younger than 30 who received the YFV17D yellow fever vaccine. The CDR3 reads CASSIGSEAFF. The CDR3 DNA reads TGTGCCAGCAGCATTGGGAGTGAAGCTTTCTTT.